These 16 T cell receptor beta chains were sequenced from one sample in a study of vaccination effects on CD4 cells after COVID-19. Antigen-specific CD4+ T cells were first expanded with viral peptide pools by the ViraFEST assay and only then sequenced. Cells that had been cultured for roughly 9 days were the source of isolated CD4+ T cells. Participants completed two doses of the BNT162b2 or mRNA-1273 vaccine. Assay: immunoSEQ multiplex PCR; the TCRdb copy retains only in-frame clones and omits some. The sample lists roughly 56,000 clones; 60% to 75% were seen once. These TCRs' antigens remain unknown. The sample was CD4+ T cells from PBMCs cultured with HCoV-229E spike peptides, taken after COVID-19 vaccination. These receptors were obtained from a human donor who received a COVID-19 vaccine.

The chain joins TRBV6-1 to TRBJ2-5; D is unclear. Trimming removed 1 base from V and 5 bases from J, with 11 bases in between. The CDR3 contains 14 residues. Germline CDR1 MNHNS, CDR2 SASEGT. CDR3 DNA sequence: TGTGCCAGCAGTGAAGATCCGGGTCGGGAGACCCAGTACTTC. This sequence encodes CASSEDPGRETQYF.

The chain recombines TRBV2 with TRBJ1-2; D gene ambiguous. The CDR3 is made up of 12 amino acids. Between the trimmed V and J ends, which lost 1 base and 8 bases, there was a span of 8 bases. Germline values: CDR1 SNHLY, CDR2 FYNNEI. The CDR3 is CASSEVARGYTF. Here the CDR3 DNA reads TGTGCCAGCAGTGAAGTGGCTAGGGGCTACACCTTC. Full variable domain (outside the CDR3, taken from reference TRBV2 and TRBJ1-2): EPEVTQTPSHQVTQMGQEVILRCVPISNHLYFYWYRQILGQKVEFLVSFYNNEISEKSEIFDDQFSVERPDGSNFTLKIRSTKLEDSAMYFCASSEVARGYTFGSGTRLTVV.

In this sample, this clone turned up a few times. This chain uses TRBV6-1 with TRBJ1-2, with a weak D call TRBD1 (6 bases). The CDR3 is 15 residues long. Germline CDR1 is MNHNS and CDR2 is SASEGT. V lost 2 bases and J lost 8, with 18 bases in between. CDR3 DNA: TGTGCCAGCAGTGAACCCCGGGGGCCTTTGGAGGGCTACACCTTC. Its protein is CASSEPRGPLEGYTF.

The V and J genes are TRBV24-1 and TRBJ2-3; 7 bases fit TRBD1. With V trimmed by 3 bases and J by 9 bases, 5 bases remained unmatched. Germline CDR1 KGHDR, CDR2 SFDVKD. This CDR3 comprises 13 residues. The CDR3 DNA sequence: TGTGCCACCAGTGATGACAGGGTTTTAACGCAGTATTTT. It encodes CATSDDRVLTQYF.

The genes are TRBV5-1 and TRBJ2-5; 10 bases map to TRBD2. The CDR3 totals 15 residues. CDR1 and CDR2 from the germline V gene are SGHRS and YFSETQ. Germline trimming cut 3 bases from V and 4 bases from J; bases unmatched to any gene: 6. The chain's CDR3 is CASSSERGGSETQYF. Written as DNA, the CDR3 is TGCGCCAGCAGCTCGGAGCGGGGGGGCTCAGAGACCCAGTACTTC. Using reference TRBV5-1 and TRBJ2-5 for the parts outside the CDR3, the full variable domain is KAGVTQTPRYLIKTRGQQVTLSCSPISGHRSVSWYQQTPGQGLQFLFEYFSETQRNKGNFPGRFSGRQFSNSRSEMNVSTLELGDSALYLCASSSERGGSETQYFGPGTRLLVL.

This rearrangement joins TRBV10-3 to TRBJ2-7; D is possibly TRBD2 (6 bases). Trimming removed 10 bases at V and 9 bases at J, with 25 bases between. This CDR3 comprises 14 residues. The V gene's germline CDR1 is ENHRY and CDR2 SYGVKD. CDR3 sequence (DNA): TGTGCCAAGGCCCAACGGAGGGGCCGTCCAGGGCAGTACGTC. Encoded protein: CAKAQRRGRPGQYV.

The J gene is TRBJ2-5, the V gene TRBV4-1; possibly TRBD2 for D (6 bases). The CDR3 length is 15 residues. Trimming stripped 1 base from V and 4 bases from J, with 13 bases between. Germline V CDR1 and CDR2: MGHRA, YSYEKL. For the CDR3, the DNA is TGCGCCAGCAGCCAAGTCGGCCGGGGGTCAGAGACCCAGTACTTC. Its translation is CASSQVGRGSETQYF.

The CDR3 sequence is CASSDSRSGGGAFGTQYF. CDR3 coding DNA: TGTGCCAGCAGTGACTCGAGATCGGGCGGGGGGGCCTTTGGGACCCAGTACTTC. The gene calls are TRBV6-4 and TRBJ2-5; 9 bases are a match to TRBD2. After removal of 0 bases from V and 7 bases from J, the junction contained 15 bases not matched to a gene. This CDR3 has 18 amino acids. CDR1 MRHNA and CDR2 SNTAGT come from the germline V gene.

About this clone: Different DNA sequences within this sample yield the same CDR3. The chain is built from TRBV2 and TRBJ1-4; no clear D gene. The CDR3 length is 11 residues. The germline V gene encodes CDR1 SNHLY and CDR2 FYNNEI. Trimming removed 4 bases from V and 8 bases from J, with 5 bases in between. The CDR3 loop is CASSVTEKLFF. As DNA, the CDR3 is TGTGCCAGCAGTGTGACAGAAAAACTGTTTTTT.

V is TRBV24-1 and J is TRBJ2-5; 8 positions match TRBD2. Germline lookup yields CDR1 KGHDR and CDR2 SFDVKD. This CDR3 is built from 15 residues. J was trimmed by 3 bases and V by 9 bases; bases with no gene match: 11. CDR3 sequence reads: CATSPSRGGEETQYF. Here the CDR3 DNA reads TGTGCCACCTCACCCTCCCGGGGGGGGGAAGAGACCCAGTACTTC.

This clone was observed a few times. The V and J genes are TRBV23-1 and TRBJ1-3; D not certain. TRBV23-1 falls under the ORF class, with uncertain function. The CDR3 length is 16 residues. Trimming left V 4 bases short and J 0 bases short, with 13 bases between. The CDR3 region has the DNA TGCGCCAGCAGTCTCACCAGTAACTGCTCTGGAAACACCATATATTTT. Translation gives CASSLTSNCSGNTIYF.

The rearrangement joins TRBV6-5 to TRBJ1-1, with D possibly matching TRBD1 (5 bases). Germline-derived CDR1 and CDR2 are MNHEY and SVGAGI. This CDR3 has 14 amino acids. V was cut by 6 bases and J by 7 bases, with 18 bases left in between. The CDR3: CASRAGPPRGEAFF. The DNA for the CDR3 is TGTGCCAGCAGGGCGGGACCGCCCCGCGGTGAAGCTTTCTTT.

The chain carries TRBV30 and TRBJ2-3, with unresolved D. Trimming shortened V by 4 bases and J by 9 bases, and 14 bases separated the two germline ends. This CDR3 spans 12 amino acids. Germline V gives CDR1 GTSNPN, CDR2 SVGIG (reference sequence). The CDR3 sequence is CAWTKDTETQYF. CDR3 bases: TGTGCCTGGACCAAAGACACCGAAACGCAGTATTTT.

The chain employs TRBV5-6 and TRBJ2-7, with D perhaps TRBD1 (6 bases). Deletions cut 4 bases from V and 3 bases from J, with 11 bases between. Germline CDR1 and CDR2: SGHDT and YYEEEE. This CDR3 is built from 13 residues. This chain's CDR3 is CASSPLDSYEQYV. Here the CDR3 DNA reads TGTGCCAGCAGCCCCCTGGACAGCTACGAGCAGTACGTC.

The chain recombines TRBV24-1 with TRBJ2-1; no clear D gene. V was trimmed by 5 bases and J by 0 bases, leaving 7 bases between them. Germline V gene sequence: CDR1 KGHDR, CDR2 SFDVKD. The CDR3 consists of 14 residues. In nucleotides, the CDR3 is TGTGCCACCAGTGCGCGGAGCTCCTACAATGAGCAGTTCTTC. It specifies CATSARSSYNEQFF.

J is TRBJ2-2 and V is TRBV9; TRBD1 matches 8 bases. The V gene's germline CDR1 is SGDLS and CDR2 YYNGEE. V lost 4 bases and J lost 0; bases outside the gene matches: 5. CDR3 length: 16 amino acids. For the CDR3, the DNA is TGTGCCAGCAGCTCCCGGACAGGGACGAACACCGGGGAGCTGTTTTTT. Translating gives CASSSRTGTNTGELFF. Full variable domain (remainder filled in from reference TRBV9 and TRBJ2-2): DSGVTQTPKHLITATGQRVTLRCSPRSGDLSVYWYQQSLDQGLQFLIQYYNGEERAKGNILERFSAQQFPDLHSELNLSSLELGDSALYFCASSSRTGTNTGELFFGEGSRLTVL.